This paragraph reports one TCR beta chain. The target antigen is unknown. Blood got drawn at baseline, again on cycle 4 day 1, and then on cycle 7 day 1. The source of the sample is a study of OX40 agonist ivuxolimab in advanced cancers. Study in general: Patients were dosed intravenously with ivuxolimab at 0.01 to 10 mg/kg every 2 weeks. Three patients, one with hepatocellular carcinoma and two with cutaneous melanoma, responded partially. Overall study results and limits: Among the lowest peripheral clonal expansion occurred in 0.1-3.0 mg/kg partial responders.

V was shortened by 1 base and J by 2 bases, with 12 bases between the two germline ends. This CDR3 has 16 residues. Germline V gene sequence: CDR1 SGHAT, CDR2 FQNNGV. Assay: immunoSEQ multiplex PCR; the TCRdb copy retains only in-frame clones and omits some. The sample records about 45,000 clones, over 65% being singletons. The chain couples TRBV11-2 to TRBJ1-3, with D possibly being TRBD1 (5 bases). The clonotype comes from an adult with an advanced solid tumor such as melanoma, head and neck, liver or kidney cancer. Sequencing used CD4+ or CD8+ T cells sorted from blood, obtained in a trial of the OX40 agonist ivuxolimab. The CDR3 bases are TGTGCCAGCAGCTTAGTAGGGGCAGGGACTGGAAACACCATATATTTT. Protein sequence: CASSLVGAGTGNTIYF.